The 28 T cell receptor beta chains below all came from one sample that was sequenced in a study of T cells in localized non-small cell lung cancer. Clones were sequenced by immunoSEQ multiplex PCR, and TCRdb holds only the in-frame ones, with some missing. The data show 58,000 or so clones, 85% to 90% seen once. The specimen was peripheral blood, collected before any cancer treatment. The origin of the receptors is a woman aged 35 to 70 with stage I lung adenocarcinoma.

This chain connects TRBV2 to TRBJ1-4; 7 bases agree with TRBD1. This CDR3 is 16 amino acids long. The germline gives CDR1 SNHLY, CDR2 FYNNEI. With 4 bases clipped from V and 8 bases from J, the junction kept 13 bases outside the gene matches. The CDR3 protein is CASSVRQGLTEEKLFF. The CDR3 coding sequence is TGTGCCAGCAGTGTAAGACAGGGCCTCACCGAGGAAAAACTGTTTTTT.

The chain has TRBV19 and TRBJ2-1, with D tentatively TRBD2 (6 bases). The V end lost 0 bases, the J end lost 6 bases, and 15 bases lay between the germline ends. CDR3 length equals 16 residues. The germline CDR1 and CDR2 sequences are LNHDA and SQIVND (reference sequence). The CDR3 bases are TGTGCCAGTAGTATAGACCCCGACGGGAGCGCCAATGAGCAGTTCTTC. Protein: CASSIDPDGSANEQFF. Looking up the rest from reference TRBV19 and TRBJ2-1 gives the full variable domain: DGGITQSPKYLFRKEGQNVTLSCEQNLNHDAMYWYRQDPGQGLRLIYYSQIVNDFQKGDIAEGYSVSREKKESFPLTVTSAQKNPTAFYLCASSIDPDGSANEQFFGPGTRLTVL.

The gene calls are TRBV29-1 and TRBJ1-2, with D perhaps TRBD1 (6 bases). This CDR3 region has 11 residues. V shed 6 bases and J shed 7 bases, with 12 bases lying between them. Germline V gene data show CDR1 as SQVTM and CDR2 as ANQGSEA. The CDR3 is CSVDRFSGYTF. Written as DNA, the CDR3 is TGCAGCGTCGACAGGTTTAGTGGCTACACCTTC. The full variable domain, in which reference TRBV29-1 and TRBJ1-2 provide the parts outside the CDR3, is SAVISQKPSRDICQRGTSLTIQCQVDSQVTMMFWYRQQPGQSLTLIATANQGSEATYESGFVIDKFPISRPNLTFSTLTVSNMSPEDSSIYLCSVDRFSGYTFGSGTRLTVV.

The chain joins TRBV5-6 to TRBJ2-3, with D hard to call. Germline V gene data show CDR1 as SGHDT and CDR2 as YYEEEE. V was shortened by 0 bases and J by 0 bases, with 11 bases between the two germline ends. CDR3 size: 16 residues. This CDR3 reads CASSLAPQKSTDTQYF. The CDR3 nucleotides are TGTGCCAGCAGCTTGGCCCCACAGAAGAGCACAGATACGCAGTATTTT.

This rearrangement joins TRBV29-1 to TRBJ1-2; no definite D call. V lost 3 bases to trimming and J lost 4 bases, with 9 bases between them. The CDR3 consists of 12 residues. The germline gives CDR1 SQVTM, CDR2 ANQGSEA. The CDR3 reads CSVDWGVYGYTF. The DNA for the CDR3 is TGCAGCGTTGATTGGGGTGTCTATGGCTACACCTTC.

The genes are TRBV30 and TRBJ1-2, with TRBD1 as a possible D gene (5 bases). The germline V gene has CDR1 GTSNPN and CDR2 SVGIG (reference sequence). This CDR3 has 12 residues. The V gene lost 4 bases and the J gene lost 6 bases, with 12 bases spanning the gap. Here the CDR3 DNA reads TGTGCCTGGAATCTGTGGGGGGATGGCTACACCTTC. Residues: CAWNLWGDGYTF.

This clone has only one observation. The V and J genes are TRBV7-9 and TRBJ1-1; D remains unclear. V was shortened by 5 bases and J by 0 bases, with 13 bases between the two germline ends. Germline assignment: CDR1 SEHNR and CDR2 FQNEAQ (reference sequence). CDR3 length: 15 residues. The CDR3, as DNA: TGTGCCAGCAGCCCCCTTCGTTCGATGAACACTGAAGCTTTCTTT. Protein product: CASSPLRSMNTEAFF.

A single count supports this clone. This chain joins TRBV11-2 and TRBJ2-7; D call uncertain. This CDR3 spans 14 amino acids. V lost 5 bases, J lost 0 bases, and 11 bases lay in between. The V gene's germline CDR1 is SGHAT and CDR2 FQNNGV. This CDR3 reads CASSLRTDSYEQYF. CDR3 nucleotide sequence: TGTGCCAGCAGCCTGAGGACGGACTCCTACGAGCAGTACTTC.

This chain uses TRBV19 with TRBJ1-1, with D unclear. Germline lookup yields CDR1 LNHDA and CDR2 SQIVND (reference sequence). Trimming cost V 9 bases and J 1 base, with 18 bases left between them. The CDR3 covers 15 residues. CDR3 in amino acids: CARRWWESANTEAFF. DNA of the CDR3: TGTGCCAGGAGATGGTGGGAATCGGCGAACACTGAAGCTTTCTTT.

The chain combines TRBV6-1 with TRBJ1-5, with unresolved D. CDR1 and CDR2 (germline): MNHNS, SASEGT. The CDR3 is 15 amino acids. The ends were cut back, 1 base at V and 1 base at J, with 8 bases in the middle. The CDR3 nucleotides are TGTGCCAGCAGTGAAGTTGGAGGAAGCAATCAGCCCCAGCATTTT. The encoded protein is CASSEVGGSNQPQHF.

This clone has just one count. The V call is TRBV4-2, the J call TRBJ2-7; D is perhaps TRBD1 or TRBD2 (7 bases each). CDR3 size: 19 residues. Trimming shortened V by 2 bases and J by 4 bases, and 27 bases separated the two germline ends. Germline V gene data show CDR1 as LGHNA and CDR2 as YNFKEQ. CDR3 region: CASSQPKLGGGTDLYEQYF. Here the CDR3 DNA reads TGTGCCAGCAGCCAACCGAAGCTTGGGGGGGGGACAGACTTATACGAGCAGTACTTC.

CDR3 bases: TGTGCCTGGAGGGCAGCGGGGCAAGAGACCCAGTACTTC. Protein: CAWRAAGQETQYF. V is TRBV30 and J is TRBJ2-5; 7 bases map to TRBD2. With 3 bases clipped from V and 2 bases from J, the junction kept 3 bases outside the gene matches. This CDR3 contains 13 residues. Germline loops: CDR1 GTSNPN, CDR2 SVGIG (reference sequence).

This clone was found once. The rearrangement uses TRBV19 and TRBJ1-5, with D unresolved. V lost 2 bases and J 8 bases, leaving 13 bases between the germline ends. Germline V gene sequence: CDR1 LNHDA, CDR2 SQIVND (reference sequence). The length of the CDR3 is 14 residues. Written as DNA, the CDR3 is TGTGCCAGTAGTATACGATGGGGAGGAGAGCCCCAGCATTTT. Protein sequence: CASSIRWGGEPQHF.

The chain has TRBV11-2 and TRBJ1-4, with D maybe TRBD1 (5 bases). This CDR3 is 16 amino acids long. The V gene lost 1 base and the J gene lost 0 bases, with 9 bases spanning the gap. Germline CDR1 SGHAT, CDR2 FQNNGV. The CDR3 spells CASSLALTATNEKLFF. The CDR3 DNA reads as TGTGCCAGCAGCTTAGCACTGACAGCAACTAATGAAAAACTGTTTTTT.

The table lists this clone with a count of one. The chain links TRBV6-1 to TRBJ2-5; 8 positions match TRBD2. The CDR3 length is 14 residues. The germline gives CDR1 MNHNS, CDR2 SASEGT. The trim removed 4 bases at V and 5 bases at J, leaving 6 bases unmatched. This CDR3 is CASSAGGFGETQYF. The CDR3 nucleotides read TGTGCCAGCAGTGCGGGGGGGTTCGGGGAGACCCAGTACTTC.

The CDR3 sequence: CASSESAGRGEKLFF. The CDR3 nucleotides read TGTGCCAGCAGTGAATCGGCAGGGAGAGGTGAAAAACTGTTTTTT. The rearrangement joins TRBV2 to TRBJ1-4; D is possibly TRBD1 (5 bases). The length of the CDR3 is 15 residues. Germline V gene lookup returns CDR1 SNHLY and CDR2 FYNNEI. Trimming shortened V by 2 bases and J by 7 bases, and 14 bases separated the two germline ends.

This chain connects TRBV6-6 to TRBJ2-6; no firm D call. Deletions cut 4 bases from V and 1 base from J, with 8 bases between. The CDR3 is 15 amino acids. The germline gives CDR1 MNHNY, CDR2 SVGAGI (reference sequence). CDR3 bases: TGTGCCAGCAGTTTTGGCATGTCTGGGGCCAACGTCCTGACTTTC. As protein: CASSFGMSGANVLTF.

The V gene is TRBV28, the J gene TRBJ1-1, with no clear D. Germline CDR1 MDHEN, CDR2 SYDVKM. V was clipped by 4 bases and J by 11 bases, with 17 bases between them. The CDR3 loop spans 13 amino acids. CDR3 sequence (DNA): TGTGCCAGCAGTTCCGGTACGATTGCGGTCGCTTTCTTT. Encoded protein: CASSSGTIAVAFF. Together with reference TRBV28 and TRBJ1-1, the CDR3 gives the full variable domain: DVKVTQSSRYLVKRTGEKVFLECVQDMDHENMFWYRQDPGLGLRLIYFSYDVKMKEKGDIPEGYSVSREKKERFSLILESASTNQTSMYLCASSSGTIAVAFFGQGTRLTVV.

The chain recombines TRBV28 with TRBJ2-7, with 8 positions matching TRBD1. With 2 bases clipped from V and 0 bases from J, the junction kept 3 bases outside the gene matches. CDR3 length: 15 residues. CDR1 is MDHEN, CDR2 SYDVKM, per germline. CDR3 bases: TGTGCCAGCAGTTTAGCCGGGACAGGCTCCTACGAGCAGTACTTC. It specifies CASSLAGTGSYEQYF.

The chain employs TRBV11-3 and TRBJ2-3, with 10 bases matching TRBD1. The V segment lost 6 bases and the J segment 9 bases; nucleotides outside the gene matches: 9. The CDR3 spans 14 residues. CDR1 and CDR2 from the germline V gene are SGHNT and YENEEA. CDR3 region: CASSRDRGLGTQYF. The CDR3, as DNA: TGTGCCAGCAGTCGGGACAGGGGTCTGGGGACGCAGTATTTT. Combining the CDR3 with reference TRBV11-3 and TRBJ2-3 gives the whole variable domain EAGVVQSPRYKIIEKKQPVAFWCNPISGHNTLYWYLQNLGQGPELLIRYENEEAVDDSQLPKDRFSAERLKGVDSTLKIQPAELGDSAVYLCASSRDRGLGTQYFGPGTRLTVL.

The chain links TRBV2 to TRBJ2-5; no clear D gene. Looked up from germline, CDR1 is SNHLY and CDR2 is FYNNEI. Between the trimmed V and J ends, which lost 5 bases and 5 bases, there was a span of 12 bases. This CDR3 is 13 amino acids long. The CDR3 sequence: CASSTGVGETQYF. The CDR3 DNA follows: TGTGCCAGCAGTACTGGGGTTGGGGAGACCCAGTACTTC.

The chain carries TRBV5-1 and TRBJ1-2, with D hard to call. V dropped 0 bases and J dropped 4 bases, with 13 bases sitting between them. CDR1 and CDR2 (germline): SGHRS, YFSETQ. This CDR3 is 15 amino acids long. The CDR3 DNA reads as TGCGCCAGCAGCTTGGAACGACGGATAGGCTATGGCTACACCTTC. Protein product: CASSLERRIGYGYTF.

The chain's CDR3 is CASSSLVLSVQEQYF. As DNA, the CDR3 is TGTGCCAGCAGCTCCCTAGTTCTTTCGGTTCAGGAGCAGTACTTC. V gene TRBV7-9 combines with J gene TRBJ2-7; D is unresolved. CDR3 length: 15 amino acids. Per the germline V gene, CDR1 is SEHNR and CDR2 is FQNEAQ (reference sequence). V shed 4 bases and J shed 7 bases, with 20 bases lying between them.

The genes are TRBV21-1 and TRBJ1-1. TRBV21-1 constitutes a pseudogene. The CDR3 runs 16 residues. CDR3 DNA: TGTGCCAGCAGCCAAGACCTACGTGGGGGGGACACTGAAGCTTTCTTT. Translating it yields CASSQDLRGGDTEAFF.

V usage is TRBV7-9 and J usage is TRBJ2-7, with 9 bases lining up with TRBD1. Per the germline V gene, CDR1 is SEHNR and CDR2 is FQNEAQ (reference sequence). The CDR3 spans 16 residues. Trimming cost V 5 bases and J 1 base; bases outside gene matches: 9. CDR3 DNA sequence: TGTGCCAGCAGCCCGTTCGGGACAGGGCAGTCCTACGAGCAGTACTTC. Encoded protein: CASSPFGTGQSYEQYF.

The J gene is TRBJ2-3, the V gene TRBV15; perhaps TRBD2 as D (5 bases). The CDR3 contains 16 residues. The V gene lost 1 base and the J gene lost 0 bases, with 11 bases spanning the gap. Germline V CDR1 and CDR2: LNHNV, YYDKDF (reference sequence). CDR3 DNA: TGTGCCACCAGCAGAGGAGGGTCAACTAGCACAGATACGCAGTATTTT. Amino acids: CATSRGGSTSTDTQYF.

This clone was seen just once. The rearrangement links TRBV11-1 to TRBJ2-3, with a possible D match to TRBD2 (5 bases). This CDR3 has 16 residues. With 5 bases removed from V and 1 base from J, the gap between germline ends came to 16 bases. Germline V gives CDR1 SGHAT, CDR2 FQDESV (reference sequence). The CDR3 here is CASSTRGPGGTDTQYF. The DNA for the CDR3 is TGTGCCAGCAGCACTCGGGGTCCCGGAGGCACAGATACGCAGTATTTT.

V gene TRBV28 combines with J gene TRBJ2-2; TRBD1 agrees at 9 bases. Germline assignment: CDR1 MDHEN and CDR2 SYDVKM. V gave up 10 bases and J gave up 5 bases; unmatched junction bases: 5. The CDR3 loop spans 13 amino acids. DNA for the CDR3: TGTGCCACCATACAGGGGGCGACCGGGGAGCTGTTTTTT. Protein: CATIQGATGELFF.